These 7 T cell receptor beta chains were all obtained from the same sample, sequenced in a study of T cells after yellow fever vaccination (dated by TCRdb to the late 2010s). Taken with the paper, the label for treatment or condition translates to: live attenuated yellow fever vaccine strain. Library method: 5' RACE. Instrument used: Illumina NovaSeq 6000. The public reads were reprocessed in TCRdb via fastp at Q25 and MiXCR, keeping in-frame beta chains. When rows share a CDR3 protein, they turn into one entry using the most common DNA and genes. The sample table shows approximately 330,000 distinct CDR3 sequences, and about 12% are seen once. The ten top clones hold roughly 3% of the sample. Sequences were derived from CD4+ T cells sorted from PBMCs, sampled 15 days after the yellow fever booster vaccination. These receptors all stem from a man between 18 and 29 years old who received the YFV17D yellow fever vaccine.

This clonotype turned up a few times. The chain has TRBV6-1 and TRBJ2-1, with D perhaps TRBD1 (7 bases). CDR3 length: 14 residues. Germline loops: CDR1 MNHNS, CDR2 SASEGT. V lost 3 bases to trimming and J lost 2 bases, with 8 bases between them. The CDR3 DNA sequence: TGTGCCAGCAGTGACAGGGGGGCCTACAATGAGCAGTTCTTC. Encoded protein: CASSDRGAYNEQFF.

The chain carries TRBV7-3 and TRBJ2-5; 10 nucleotides align to TRBD1. The CDR3 has 14 residues. Germline lookup yields CDR1 SGHTA and CDR2 FQGTGA. The V segment lost 2 bases and the J segment 6 bases; nucleotides outside the gene matches: 3. This CDR3 is CASSLGDRGQTQYF. The CDR3 nucleotides read TGTGCCAGCAGCTTAGGGGACAGGGGACAGACCCAGTACTTC.

This clonotype was observed many times. The CDR3 DNA reads as TGTGCCAGCAGCTTAGCAGGGATCGGTCAGCCCCAGCATTTT. Translating it yields CASSLAGIGQPQHF. V is TRBV7-2 and J is TRBJ1-5; no definite D call. The CDR3 runs 14 residues. V shed 0 bases and J shed 6 bases, with 9 bases lying between them. The germline gives CDR1 SGHTA, CDR2 FQGNSA.

This clonotype turned up a few times. The chain uses TRBV5-1 and TRBJ1-1, with a weak D call TRBD1 (5 bases). Germline-derived CDR1 and CDR2 are SGHRS and YFSETQ. The CDR3 contains 14 residues. Trimming pared 2 bases from V and 5 bases from J, leaving 13 bases between. The CDR3 sequence: CASSFSGPGTEAFF. CDR3 nucleotides: TGCGCCAGCAGCTTCTCAGGGCCGGGGACTGAAGCTTTCTTT.

This clonotype was detected a few times. V is TRBV12-3 or TRBV12-4 and J is TRBJ2-3, with 10 nucleotides matching TRBD2. CDR3 length: 16 residues. With 5 bases clipped from V and 6 bases from J, the junction kept 11 bases outside the gene matches. The CDR3 DNA reads TGTGCCAGCAGTACGCTAGCGGGGGCCGGGAGGGATACGCAGTATTTT. Translating gives CASSTLAGAGRDTQYF.

This clonotype was seen many times. The CDR3, as DNA: TGTGCCAGCAGCGCCCGACAGGGGGAGGAGGAAAAACTGTTTTTT. This translates into CASSARQGEEEKLFF. The V and J genes are TRBV7-2 and TRBJ1-4, with 9 bases identical to TRBD1. CDR1 is SGHTA, CDR2 FQGNSA, per germline. The V segment lost 5 bases and the J segment 8 bases; nucleotides outside the gene matches: 9. There are 15 residues in the CDR3.

The chain combines TRBV27 with TRBJ1-6; D is undetermined. V was cut by 5 bases and J by 13 bases, with 15 bases left in between. The germline CDR1 and CDR2 sequences are MNHEY and SMNVEV (reference sequence). The CDR3 loop spans 13 amino acids. The chain's CDR3 is CASSEVVGIPLHF. The CDR3 nucleotides are TGTGCCAGCAGTGAGGTAGTCGGGATCCCCCTCCACTTT.